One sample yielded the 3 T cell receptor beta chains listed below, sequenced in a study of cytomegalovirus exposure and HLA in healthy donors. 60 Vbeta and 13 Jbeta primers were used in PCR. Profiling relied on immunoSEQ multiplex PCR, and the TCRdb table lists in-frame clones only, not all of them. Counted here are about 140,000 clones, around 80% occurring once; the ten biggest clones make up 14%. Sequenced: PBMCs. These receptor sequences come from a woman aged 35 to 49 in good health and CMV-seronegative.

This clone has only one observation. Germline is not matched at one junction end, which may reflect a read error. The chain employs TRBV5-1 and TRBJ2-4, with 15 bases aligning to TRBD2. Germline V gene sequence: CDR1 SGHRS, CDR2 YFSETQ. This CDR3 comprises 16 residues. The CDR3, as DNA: TGCGCCAGCAGCTTGGCTGGGACTAGCGGGAGGAACAGTCAGTACTTC. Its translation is CASSLAGTSGRNSQYF.

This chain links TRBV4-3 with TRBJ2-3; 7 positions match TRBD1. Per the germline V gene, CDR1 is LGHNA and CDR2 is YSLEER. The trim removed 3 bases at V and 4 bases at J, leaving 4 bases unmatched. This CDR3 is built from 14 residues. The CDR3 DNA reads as TGCGCCAGCAGCCAGGGGACAGATTCAGATACGCAGTATTTT. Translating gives CASSQGTDSDTQYF.

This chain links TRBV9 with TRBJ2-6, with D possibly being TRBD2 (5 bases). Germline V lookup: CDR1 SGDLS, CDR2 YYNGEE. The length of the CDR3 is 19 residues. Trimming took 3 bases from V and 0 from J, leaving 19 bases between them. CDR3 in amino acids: CASSAQAGSRGSGANVLTF. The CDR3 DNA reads TGTGCCAGCAGCGCACAAGCCGGGTCCCGGGGCTCTGGGGCCAACGTCCTGACTTTC.